This TCR beta chain was retrieved from a study of blood T cells in healthy people across ages. Notes on the study in general: TCR beta diversity per million T cells fell roughly linearly with age. Versus aged donors, long-lived donors had higher diversity and more naive CD4+ cells.

No fewer than 6.5 million PBMCs went into each sample. With regard to this clonotype: Its antigen is currently unknown.

In germline, CDR1 is SGHRS, CDR2 YFSETQ. V was cut by 6 bases and J by 3 bases, with 18 bases left in between. CDR3 size: 16 residues. Primers used in a second PCR of roughly 6 to 11 cycles were a sample-barcoded 5' primer and a J-beta primer mix. At least 2.5 million CDR3-containing paired-end reads were obtained per sample. TCRdb reanalysed the 5' RACE reads using MiXCR and keeps one entry per CDR3 protein. The table records some 1,800,000 distinct CDR3 sequences, approximately 40% of them present only once. The sequenced sample consisted of blood. The rearrangement links TRBV5-1 to TRBJ2-2, with D unresolved. The sequence derives from a human donor in good health. DNA for the CDR3: TGCGCCAGCAACCTCAAACCACACACGTACACCGGGGAGCTGTTTTTT. This sequence encodes CASNLKPHTYTGELFF.